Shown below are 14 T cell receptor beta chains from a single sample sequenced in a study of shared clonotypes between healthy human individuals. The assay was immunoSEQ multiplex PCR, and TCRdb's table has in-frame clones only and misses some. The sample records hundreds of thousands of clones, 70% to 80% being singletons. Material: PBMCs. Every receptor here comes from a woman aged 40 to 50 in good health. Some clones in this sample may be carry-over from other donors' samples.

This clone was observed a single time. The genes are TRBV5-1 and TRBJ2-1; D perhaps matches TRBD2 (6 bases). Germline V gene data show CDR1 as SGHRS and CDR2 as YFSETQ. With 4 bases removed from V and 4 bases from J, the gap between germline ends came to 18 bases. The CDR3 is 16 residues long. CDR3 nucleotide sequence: TGCGCCAGCAGCCCGGGAGCTCGGTCGGGTTACAATGAGCAGTTCTTC. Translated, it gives CASSPGARSGYNEQFF.

Written as DNA, the CDR3 is TGTGCCAGCAAGAGGGACAGGGATGTGCCCCAGCATTTT. Amino acid sequence: CASKRDRDVPQHF. The V and J genes are TRBV2 and TRBJ1-5, with TRBD1 matching 9 bases. The V and J ends lost 7 bases and 9 bases, in that order; junction bases with no gene match: 7. There are 13 residues in the CDR3. Per the germline V gene, CDR1 is SNHLY and CDR2 is FYNNEI.

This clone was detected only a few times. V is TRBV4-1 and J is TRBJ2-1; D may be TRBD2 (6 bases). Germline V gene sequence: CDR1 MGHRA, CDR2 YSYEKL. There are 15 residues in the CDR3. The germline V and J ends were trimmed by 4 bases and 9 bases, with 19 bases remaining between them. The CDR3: CASSRGRAGFGEQFF. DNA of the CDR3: TGCGCCAGCAGCCGTGGCAGGGCGGGGTTCGGTGAGCAGTTCTTC.

The CDR3 sequence is CASSPPRDTGELFF. The CDR3 DNA is TGCGCCAGCAGCCCCCCAAGAGACACCGGGGAGCTGTTTTTT. The chain uses TRBV5-1 and TRBJ2-2; D is ambiguous. The germline CDR1 and CDR2 sequences are SGHRS and YFSETQ. Trimming cost V 4 bases and J 3 bases, with 10 bases left between them. The CDR3 extends over 14 amino acids.

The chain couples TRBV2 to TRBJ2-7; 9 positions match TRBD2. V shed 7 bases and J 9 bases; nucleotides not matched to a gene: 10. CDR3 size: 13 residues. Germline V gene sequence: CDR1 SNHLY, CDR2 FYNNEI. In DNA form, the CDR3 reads TGTGCCAGCACTAGCGGGGAGCTACGAGGGCAGTACTTC. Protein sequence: CASTSGELRGQYF. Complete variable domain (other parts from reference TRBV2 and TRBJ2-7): EPEVTQTPSHQVTQMGQEVILRCVPISNHLYFYWYRQILGQKVEFLVSFYNNEISEKSEIFDDQFSVERPDGSNFTLKIRSTKLEDSAMYFCASTSGELRGQYFGPGTRLTVT.

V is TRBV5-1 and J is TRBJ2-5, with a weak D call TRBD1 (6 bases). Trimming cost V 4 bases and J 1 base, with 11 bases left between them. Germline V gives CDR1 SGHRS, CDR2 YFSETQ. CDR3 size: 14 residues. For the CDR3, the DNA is TGCGCCAGCAGCCTCACAGGGCCCCAAGAGACCCAGTACTTC. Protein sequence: CASSLTGPQETQYF. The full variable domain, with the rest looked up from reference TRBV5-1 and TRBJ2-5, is KAGVTQTPRYLIKTRGQQVTLSCSPISGHRSVSWYQQTPGQGLQFLFEYFSETQRNKGNFPGRFSGRQFSNSRSEMNVSTLELGDSALYLCASSLTGPQETQYFGPGTRLLVL.

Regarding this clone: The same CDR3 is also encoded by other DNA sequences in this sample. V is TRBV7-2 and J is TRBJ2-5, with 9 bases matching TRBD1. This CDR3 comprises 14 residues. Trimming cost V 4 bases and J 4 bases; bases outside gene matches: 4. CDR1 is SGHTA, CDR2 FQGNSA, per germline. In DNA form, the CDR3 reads TGTGCCAGCAGCTCTACAGGGGGCAGAGAGACCCAGTACTTC. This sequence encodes CASSSTGGRETQYF.

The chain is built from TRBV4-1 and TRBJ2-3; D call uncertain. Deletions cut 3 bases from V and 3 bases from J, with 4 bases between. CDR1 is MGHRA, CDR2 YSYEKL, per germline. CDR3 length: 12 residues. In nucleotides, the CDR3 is TGCGCCAGCAGCCATTATACAGATACGCAGTATTTT. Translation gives CASSHYTDTQYF.

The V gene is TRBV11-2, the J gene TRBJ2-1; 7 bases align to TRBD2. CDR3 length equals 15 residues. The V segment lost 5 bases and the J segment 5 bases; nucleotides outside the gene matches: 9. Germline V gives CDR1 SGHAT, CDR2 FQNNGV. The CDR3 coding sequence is TGTGCCAGCAGCCCTAGAGCGGGAAAGGACAATGAGCAGTTCTTC. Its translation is CASSPRAGKDNEQFF.

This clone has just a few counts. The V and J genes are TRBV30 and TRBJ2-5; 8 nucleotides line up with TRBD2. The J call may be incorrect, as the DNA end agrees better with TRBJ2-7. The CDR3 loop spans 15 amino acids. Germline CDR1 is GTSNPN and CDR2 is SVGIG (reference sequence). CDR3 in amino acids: CAWSAVAGRAYEQYF. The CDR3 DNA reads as TGTGCCTGGAGTGCGGTAGCGGGAAGGGCCTACGAGCAGTACTTC.

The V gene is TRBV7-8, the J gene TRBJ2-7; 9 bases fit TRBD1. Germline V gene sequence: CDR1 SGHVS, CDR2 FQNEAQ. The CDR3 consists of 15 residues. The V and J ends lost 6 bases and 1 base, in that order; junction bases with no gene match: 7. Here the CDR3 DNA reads TGTGCCAGCAGGACCGGGACAGGGAGATCCTACGAGCAGTACTTC. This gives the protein CASRTGTGRSYEQYF.

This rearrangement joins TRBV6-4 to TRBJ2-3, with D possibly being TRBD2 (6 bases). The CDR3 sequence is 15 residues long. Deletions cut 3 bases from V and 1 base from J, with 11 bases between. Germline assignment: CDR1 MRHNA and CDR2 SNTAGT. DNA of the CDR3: TGTGCCAGCAGTGAGAGTGGCGGGGGCACAGATACGCAGTATTTT. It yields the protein CASSESGGGTDTQYF.

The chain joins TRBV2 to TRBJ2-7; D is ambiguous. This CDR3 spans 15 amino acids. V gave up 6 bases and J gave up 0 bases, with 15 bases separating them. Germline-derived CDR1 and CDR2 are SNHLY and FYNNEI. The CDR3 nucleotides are TGTGCCAGCAGCGAATCCGGATTCAGCTCCTACGAGCAGTACTTC. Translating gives CASSESGFSSYEQYF.

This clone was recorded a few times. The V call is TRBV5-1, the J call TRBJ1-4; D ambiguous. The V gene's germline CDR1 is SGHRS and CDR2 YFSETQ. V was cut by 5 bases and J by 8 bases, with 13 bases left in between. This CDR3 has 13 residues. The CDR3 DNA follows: TGCGCCAGCAGTCCGACAATTGAAGAAAAACTGTTTTTT. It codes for CASSPTIEEKLFF.